The next 2 T cell receptor beta chains were all read from a single sample in a study of blood T cell repertoires in COVID-19 (TCRdb year 2020). Library construction relied on the immunoSEQ multiplex PCR assay. TCRdb re-hosts the immuneACCESS table, in-frame sequences only. Its copies lack some clones; in the studies checked, an unresolved V gene accounts for under half of them, and the cause for the rest is not known. The sample table lists roughly 130,000 clones, 70% to 90% of them with a count of one. The ten largest clones add up to around 3.4% of the sample. Material: peripheral blood. The receptors originated from a woman aged 55-69 years with acute or convalescent COVID-19.

V is TRBV5-8 and J is TRBJ1-5; D is uncertain. CDR3 length: 13 residues. Trimming shortened V by 1 base and J by 4 bases, and 6 bases separated the two germline ends. Germline assignment: CDR1 SGHTS and CDR2 YDEGEE. CDR3 coding DNA: TGTGCCAGCAGCTTGAACAGAAATCAGCCCCAGCATTTT. This sequence encodes CASSLNRNQPQHF.

This sequence joins TRBV27 and TRBJ2-1; perhaps TRBD1 as D (5 bases). CDR3 size: 12 residues. V was cut by 9 bases and J by 5 bases, with 11 bases left in between. Germline V gene lookup returns CDR1 MNHEY and CDR2 SMNVEV (reference sequence). CDR3 bases: TGTGCCAGTTCACAGGCGAACAATGAGCAGTTCTTC. Residues: CASSQANNEQFF.